This T cell receptor beta chain was recovered during a study of healthy donors' naive CD4 and CD8 T cells. The overall study: Three donor age groups were sampled: 20-25, 40-50 and 60-70 years; half female.

Worth noting for this clonotype: What it recognizes is unknown.

Points from the study as a whole: About 13% of CD4/CD8 propensity variance appeared explained by V, J and CDR3 charge. Positive CDR3 charge linked to CD4+ cells, negative to CD8+ cells.

TCR libraries were built from about 520 ng of total RNA by linear amplification. TCRdb ran MiXCR on the reads and lists one entry per CDR3 protein. The repertoire includes about 200,000 distinct CDR3 sequences, about four fifths of them detected once, and 2% to 2.5% sits in the top ten. The V gene lost 5 bases and the J gene lost 3 bases, with 19 bases spanning the gap. Germline CDR1 reads SGHAT; CDR2 reads FQDESV (reference sequence). CDR3 size: 16 residues. The source material was naive CD4+ and CD8+ T cells sorted from blood, pooled from several donors. The TCR originated in a pool of human donors in good health; the sample pools cells from several healthy donors. The chain combines TRBV11-1 with TRBJ1-1, with D unclear. CDR3 sequence reads: CASSKDGQLLYTEAFF. The CDR3 nucleotides are TGTGCCAGCAGCAAAGATGGTCAACTACTTTACACTGAAGCTTTCTTT.